The rows below give T cell receptor beta chains drawn from one sample of a study of human T cells and chemical hapten exposure. TCRdb re-analysed the RACE reads in MiXCR, keeping a single row per CDR3 protein. This sample has around 360,000 distinct CDR3 sequences; roughly 6.3% occur once, and the top ten carry roughly 5.4%. This specimen was whole blood, taken in connection with sensitization to the hapten diphenylcyclopropenone (DPC). The receptors derive from a woman aged 18-29 years with alopecia areata. Some clones in this sample may be carry-over from other donors' samples. CDR3s include the opening cysteine and the closing phenylalanine or tryptophan. A D gene is named only where the DNA matches it firmly. Clone sizes are given selectively: once, few, many, or a class where the clone is expanded.

v_call	j_call	d_call	clone_size	cdr3_nt	cdr3_aa
TRBV6-5	TRBJ1-3	NA	many	TGTGCCAGCAGTTACTCTAACTGGGACCATGGAAACACCATATATTTT	CASSYSNWDHGNTIYF
TRBV29-1	TRBJ1-2	TRBD1	few	TGCAGCGTTGAAGGTGGGGGACAGGGGCCCTATGGCTACACCTTC	CSVEGGGQGPYGYTF
TRBV20-1	TRBJ2-1	NA	few	TGCAGTGCTAGAGTGCTGGGTCGTGCGGATGAGCAGTTCTTC	CSARVLGRADEQFF
TRBV5-1	TRBJ1-2	TRBD1	many	TGCGCCAGCAGCCTAGCCCCCGACAGGGCTTACTATGGCTACACCTTC	CASSLAPDRAYYGYTF
TRBV28	TRBJ1-6	NA	many	TGTGCCAGCGGGGATGGGACTAGCTCCTATAATTCACCCCTCCACTTT	CASGDGTSSYNSPLHF
TRBV5-8	TRBJ2-6	NA	NA	TGTGCCAGCAGCTGGCTGGACGGAATATTATCTGGGGCCAACGTCCTGACTTTC	CASSWLDGILSGANVLTF
TRBV3-1	TRBJ1-5	NA	many	TGTGCCAGCAGCCAAGGACTTAGCAATCAGCCCCAGCATTTT	CASSQGLSNQPQHF
TRBV18	TRBJ1-3	NA	few	TGTGCCAGCTCACCGGGGACTGATTCTGGAAACACCATATATTTT	CASSPGTDSGNTIYF
TRBV19	TRBJ2-5	NA	few	TGTGCCAGTAGTATGGGGAATCAAGAGACCCAGTACTTC	CASSMGNQETQYF
TRBV15	TRBJ1-4	TRBD1	many	TGTGCCACCAGCAGAGATTACAGGGGAAGTGAAAAACTGTTTTTT	CATSRDYRGSEKLFF
TRBV6-2/TRBV6-3	TRBJ2-7	TRBD1	few	TGTGCCAGCAGCGGATTGGGGACAGGGGCAGCGATGGGCGAGCAGTACTTC	CASSGLGTGAAMGEQYF
TRBV10-3	TRBJ2-5	NA	many	TGTGCCATCAGGGACCCCCAAGAGACCCAGTACTTC	CAIRDPQETQYF